This T cell receptor beta chain was obtained from a study of T cell responses to AZD1222 COVID-19 vaccine. The trim removed 7 bases at V and 11 bases at J, leaving 13 bases unmatched. The length of the CDR3 is 12 residues. Looked up from germline, CDR1 is SQVTM and CDR2 is ANQGSEA. This table comes from immunoSEQ multiplex PCR, and its TCRdb copy is limited to in-frame clones, with some not included. The table has some 180,000 clones, 85% to 95% seen once. J is TRBJ1-1 and V is TRBV29-1; 7 nucleotides match TRBD1. The TCR originated in an adult in good health. The specimen comprised peripheral blood, sampled on day 0 of AZD1222 vaccination. The CDR3 sequence: CSAIGQAFGAFF. The CDR3 nucleotides are TGCAGCGCGATCGGACAGGCCTTTGGGGCTTTCTTT. The full variable domain, in which reference TRBV29-1 and TRBJ1-1 provide the parts outside the CDR3, is SAVISQKPSRDICQRGTSLTIQCQVDSQVTMMFWYRQQPGQSLTLIATANQGSEATYESGFVIDKFPISRPNLTFSTLTVSNMSPEDSSIYLCSAIGQAFGAFFGQGTRLTVV.